The clone carrying this TCR beta chain has a handful of counts. CDR3 length equals 14 residues. Between the trimmed V and J ends, which lost 6 bases and 6 bases, there was a span of 18 bases. Germline CDR1 MNHEY, CDR2 SVGEGT. This sample stems from a study of T-cell reconstitution after alpha-beta-depleted transplantation in children. Using unique molecular identifiers, the investigators prepared the TCRbeta library. TCRdb reprocessed the PCR reads via MiXCR and lists one record per CDR3 protein. This table holds hundreds of thousands of distinct CDR3 sequences, around 13% found once. The rearrangement joins TRBV6-2 or TRBV6-3 to TRBJ2-7; D is uncertain. This sequence originates from a human donor who donated a stem cell graft to a child with combined immunodeficiency. This sample comprised PBMCs from the stem cell graft donor, obtained from the stem cell graft. This chain's CDR3 is CASSPPGQPVEQYF. In nucleotides, the CDR3 is TGTGCCAGCAGCCCACCTGGGCAGCCAGTCGAGCAGTACTTC.